This T cell receptor (beta chain) was obtained from a study of beta chain features in type 1 diabetes. Study-level information: Over 85,000,000 sorted cells were examined across all samples.

Points from the study as a whole: Researchers reported that naive, central memory and Treg TCRB repertoires appeared more similar in patients than in healthy donors.

Comments on this clone: The antigen remains unidentified.

A single heparinised draw of approximately 110 mL on average was taken per donor. The isolated RNA, all of it, was reverse transcribed, so expressed TCRB transcripts were what got sequenced. The average output of naive, central memory and regulatory T cell samples was approximately 3.6 million reads. TCRdb's table, derived via immunoSEQ multiplex PCR, lists solely in-frame clones and lacks some. The sample includes under 900,000 clones, 15% to 20% of them seen just once. The specimen was naive CD4+ T cells from blood. The sequence was obtained from a woman between 18 and 29 years old in good health.

CDR3 DNA sequence: TGTGCCAGCAGCTTACAGGGGGCGCGTGCTGGGGCCAACGTCCTGACTTTC. It codes for CASSLQGARAGANVLTF. The gene calls are TRBV7-9 and TRBJ2-6; 8 bases match TRBD1. CDR1 and CDR2 (germline): SEHNR, FQNEAQ (reference sequence). Trimming at V came to 2 bases and at J to 2 bases, leaving 5 bases not matched to a gene. This CDR3 comprises 17 residues.